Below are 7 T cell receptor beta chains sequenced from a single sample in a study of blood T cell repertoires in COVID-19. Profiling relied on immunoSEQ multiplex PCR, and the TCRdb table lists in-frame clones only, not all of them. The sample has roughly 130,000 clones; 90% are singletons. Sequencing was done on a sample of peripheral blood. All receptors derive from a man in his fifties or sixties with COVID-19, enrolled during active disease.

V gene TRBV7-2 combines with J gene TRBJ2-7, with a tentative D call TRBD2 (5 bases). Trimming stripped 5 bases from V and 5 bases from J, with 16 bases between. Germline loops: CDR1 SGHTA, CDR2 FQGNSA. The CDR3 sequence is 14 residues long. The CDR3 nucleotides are TGTGCCAGCAGCCCTCGGACTGGTCAAGACGAGCAGTACTTC. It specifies CASSPRTGQDEQYF.

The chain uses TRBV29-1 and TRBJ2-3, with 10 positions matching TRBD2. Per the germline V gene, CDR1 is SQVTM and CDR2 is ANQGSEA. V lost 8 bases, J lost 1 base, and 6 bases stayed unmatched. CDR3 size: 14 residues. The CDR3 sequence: CSTPGTSGTDTQYF. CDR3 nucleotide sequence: TGCAGCACGCCTGGGACTAGCGGCACAGATACGCAGTATTTT.

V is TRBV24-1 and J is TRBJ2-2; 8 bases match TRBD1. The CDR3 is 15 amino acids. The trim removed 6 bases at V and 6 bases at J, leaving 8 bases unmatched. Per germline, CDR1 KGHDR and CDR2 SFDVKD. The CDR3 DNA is TGTGCCACCAGTTTAGCAGGGGGCGCGTCCGGGGAGCTGTTTTTT. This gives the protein CATSLAGGASGELFF.

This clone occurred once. CDR3 bases: TGCAGTGCTAGTATTTCAGGGAACAATCAGCCCCAGCATTTT. Residues: CSASISGNNQPQHF. The genes are TRBV20-1 and TRBJ1-5; tentative D call: TRBD1 (5 bases). Germline loops: CDR1 DFQATT, CDR2 SNEGSKA (reference sequence). The CDR3 is 14 amino acids. Trimming took off 3 bases at V and 3 bases at J, with 12 bases between the two ends.

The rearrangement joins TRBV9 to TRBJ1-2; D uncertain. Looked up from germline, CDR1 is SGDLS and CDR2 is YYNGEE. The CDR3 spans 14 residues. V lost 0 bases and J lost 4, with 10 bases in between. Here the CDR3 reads CASSVDPDFYGYTF. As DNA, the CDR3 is TGTGCCAGCAGCGTAGATCCAGACTTCTATGGCTACACCTTC.

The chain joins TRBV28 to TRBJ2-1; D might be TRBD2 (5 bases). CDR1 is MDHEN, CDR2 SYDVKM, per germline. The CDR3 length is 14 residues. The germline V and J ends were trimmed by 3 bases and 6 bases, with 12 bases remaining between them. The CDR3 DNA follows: TGTGCCAGCAGTTTGAGCCTAGCAGGCAATGAGCAGTTCTTC. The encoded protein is CASSLSLAGNEQFF.

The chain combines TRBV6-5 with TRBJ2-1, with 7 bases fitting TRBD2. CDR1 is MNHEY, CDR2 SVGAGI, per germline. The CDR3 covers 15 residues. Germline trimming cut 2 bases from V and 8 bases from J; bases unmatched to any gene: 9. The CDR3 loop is CASSYRHPRGDEQFF. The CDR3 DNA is TGTGCCAGCAGTTACAGACACCCACGGGGGGATGAGCAGTTCTTC.